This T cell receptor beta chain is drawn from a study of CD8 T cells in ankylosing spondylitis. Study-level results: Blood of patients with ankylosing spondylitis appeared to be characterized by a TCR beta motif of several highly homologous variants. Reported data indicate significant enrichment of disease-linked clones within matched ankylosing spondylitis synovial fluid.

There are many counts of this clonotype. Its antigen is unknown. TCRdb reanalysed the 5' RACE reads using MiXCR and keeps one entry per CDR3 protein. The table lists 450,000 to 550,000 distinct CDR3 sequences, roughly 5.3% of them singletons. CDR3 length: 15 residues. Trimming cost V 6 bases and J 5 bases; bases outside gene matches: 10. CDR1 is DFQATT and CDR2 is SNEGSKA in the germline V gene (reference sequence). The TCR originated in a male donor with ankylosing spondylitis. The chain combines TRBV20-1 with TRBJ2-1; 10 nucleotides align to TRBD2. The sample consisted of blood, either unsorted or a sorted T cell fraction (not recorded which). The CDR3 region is CSAERSGRANNEQFF. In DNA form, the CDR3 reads TGCAGTGCAGAACGAAGCGGGAGGGCCAACAATGAGCAGTTCTTC.